These 17 T cell receptor beta chains came from one sample sequenced in a study of neoadjuvant anti-PD-1 for oral cavity cancer. Using immunoSEQ multiplex PCR, the repertoire was profiled, and TCRdb retains in-frame clones only, with some absent. The sample includes around 14,000 clones, roughly 64% of them seen just once. The source material was PBMCs, sampled before nivolumab (anti-PD-1) treatment. Receptors were obtained from a person aged 40 to 85 with oral cavity squamous cell carcinoma.

The J gene is TRBJ2-7, the V gene TRBV10-3, with unresolved D. The germline V gene has CDR1 ENHRY and CDR2 SYGVKD. The CDR3 runs to 12 residues. Trimming took off 4 bases at V and 0 bases at J, with 4 bases between the two ends. The CDR3 bases are TGTGCCATCAGTGGCTCCTCCTACGAGCAGTACTTC. The encoded protein is CAISGSSYEQYF.

This rearrangement joins TRBV10-3 to TRBJ1-5, with D hard to call. Germline V gene data show CDR1 as ENHRY and CDR2 as SYGVKD. This CDR3 is built from 14 residues. V lost 3 bases, J lost 4 bases, and 10 bases lay in between. CDR3 sequence (DNA): TGTGCCATCAGTGAATGGGCAGCTAATCAGCCCCAGCATTTT. This translates into CAISEWAANQPQHF.

The chain recombines TRBV9 with TRBJ2-2; TRBD2 matches 8 bases. Trimming at V came to 0 bases and at J to 7 bases, leaving 5 bases not matched to a gene. The CDR3 is made up of 15 amino acids. In germline, CDR1 is SGDLS, CDR2 YYNGEE. Written as DNA, the CDR3 is TGTGCCAGCAGCGTAGGCGGGACTAGAAGCGGGGAGCTGTTTTTT. Protein sequence: CASSVGGTRSGELFF.

This chain links TRBV5-6 with TRBJ2-1; perhaps TRBD1 as D (6 bases). Germline CDR1 SGHDT, CDR2 YYEEEE. V was clipped by 0 bases and J by 5 bases, with 9 bases between them. This CDR3 contains 14 residues. Here the CDR3 DNA reads TGTGCCAGCAGCTTGGGGCAGGGGAACAATGAGCAGTTCTTC. It translates to CASSLGQGNNEQFF.

The rearrangement joins TRBV15 to TRBJ2-5; the D is unclear. The length of the CDR3 is 13 residues. The germline V and J ends were trimmed by 4 bases and 7 bases, with 13 bases remaining between them. Germline-derived CDR1 and CDR2 are LNHNV and YYDKDF (reference sequence). This CDR3 reads CATSKEQAGTQYF. The CDR3 DNA sequence: TGTGCCACCAGCAAGGAACAAGCCGGGACCCAGTACTTC.

This sequence joins TRBV19 and TRBJ1-5, with 8 bases that match TRBD1. The length of the CDR3 is 15 residues. V shed 7 bases and J 7 bases; nucleotides not matched to a gene: 12. Germline-derived CDR1 and CDR2 are LNHDA and SQIVND (reference sequence). The CDR3 reads CASNRQGALEQPQHF. As DNA, the CDR3 is TGTGCCAGTAATCGGCAGGGGGCTTTGGAGCAGCCCCAGCATTTT.

There are a few counts of this clone. The chain couples TRBV5-1 to TRBJ1-1; 9 bases are shared with TRBD1. The V gene's germline CDR1 is SGHRS and CDR2 YFSETQ. This CDR3 is built from 15 residues. Trimming took 0 bases from V and 5 from J; bases not matched to a gene: 5. The CDR3 here is CASSLETGGWTEAFF. CDR3 nucleotide sequence: TGCGCCAGCAGCTTGGAGACAGGGGGGTGGACTGAAGCTTTCTTT.

V gene TRBV5-1 combines with J gene TRBJ2-1, with TRBD2 matching over 7 bases. Germline CDR1 and CDR2: SGHRS and YFSETQ. The CDR3 extends over 16 amino acids. Trimming took 0 bases from V and 1 from J; bases not matched to a gene: 4. The chain's CDR3 is CASSLVGGRSYNEQFF. The CDR3 nucleotides read TGCGCCAGCAGCTTGGTCGGCGGGAGATCCTACAATGAGCAGTTCTTC.

The rearrangement uses TRBV7-3 and TRBJ1-2; D ambiguous. Per the germline V gene, CDR1 is SGHTA and CDR2 is FQGTGA. V lost 4 bases to trimming and J lost 5 bases, with 14 bases between them. The CDR3 consists of 14 residues. CDR3 residues: CASSSGGLGYGYTF. DNA for the CDR3: TGTGCCAGCAGCTCCGGAGGGCTTGGTTATGGCTACACCTTC.

The V gene is TRBV15, the J gene TRBJ1-3; the D is unclear. CDR1 and CDR2 (germline): LNHNV, YYDKDF (reference sequence). The CDR3 is made up of 17 amino acids. Between the trimmed V and J ends, which lost 0 bases and 4 bases, there was a span of 16 bases. In DNA, the CDR3 is TGTGCCACCAGCAGAGAGTCAGCCACGCAGAAAGGAAACACCATATATTTT. Translation gives CATSRESATQKGNTIYF.

This chain uses TRBV14 with TRBJ2-7; TRBD2 matches at 13 bases. The germline V gene has CDR1 SGHDN and CDR2 FVKESK. V shed 4 bases, J shed 6 bases, and the junction held 9 bases outside the gene matches. This CDR3 is 16 amino acids long. The CDR3 sequence is CASSPLTLAGGLEQYF. CDR3 coding DNA: TGTGCCAGCAGCCCCCTGACACTAGCGGGAGGGCTCGAGCAGTACTTC.

The chain has TRBV29-1 and TRBJ2-7; D is unresolved. CDR1 is SQVTM, CDR2 ANQGSEA, per germline. CDR3 size: 11 residues. V was pared by 4 bases and J by 2 bases, with 6 bases between. In DNA form, the CDR3 reads TGCAGCGTTGGGGTTGCCTACGAGCAGTACTTC. It codes for CSVGVAYEQYF.

This clone was seen a single time. This chain links TRBV5-1 with TRBJ1-1; 7 bases align to TRBD1. With V trimmed by 4 bases and J by 1 base, 4 bases remained unmatched. Germline values: CDR1 SGHRS, CDR2 YFSETQ. CDR3 length: 14 amino acids. The CDR3 loop reads CASSLQGKNTEAFF. CDR3 coding DNA: TGCGCCAGCAGCCTACAGGGGAAGAACACTGAAGCTTTCTTT.

CDR3 region: CASSLSQGTFSYNEQFF. The DNA for the CDR3 is TGTGCCAGCAGCTTAAGTCAGGGGACGTTTTCCTACAATGAGCAGTTCTTC. The chain employs TRBV7-3 and TRBJ2-1, with D possibly being TRBD1 (6 bases). V lost 1 base to trimming and J lost 1 base, with 14 bases between them. Germline lookup yields CDR1 SGHTA and CDR2 FQGTGA. This CDR3 is built from 17 residues.

The rearrangement joins TRBV2 to TRBJ1-5; 7 bases are shared with TRBD1. CDR1 is SNHLY, CDR2 FYNNEI, per germline. The J segment lost 0 bases and the V segment lost 6 bases, leaving 8 bases of the junction unmatched. The CDR3 is made up of 16 amino acids. CDR3 coding DNA: TGTGCCAGCAGCCAAGACAGGGTTAATAGCAATCAGCCCCAGCATTTT. Amino acid sequence: CASSQDRVNSNQPQHF.

The V gene is TRBV5-1, the J gene TRBJ1-5; 7 bases line up with TRBD1. The germline CDR1 and CDR2 sequences are SGHRS and YFSETQ. After removal of 5 bases from V and 3 bases from J, the junction contained 8 bases not matched to a gene. This CDR3 is 15 amino acids long. The CDR3 nucleotides read TGCGCCAGCAGACTCGGGACAGACAACAATCAGCCCCAGCATTTT. It codes for CASRLGTDNNQPQHF.

The chain links TRBV6-1 to TRBJ2-2; D unclear. This CDR3 is built from 15 residues. The germline gives CDR1 MNHNS, CDR2 SASEGT. Trimming took off 6 bases at V and 0 bases at J, with 11 bases between the two ends. The CDR3 here is CASRSDTANTGELFF. The CDR3 DNA reads as TGTGCCAGCAGATCAGATACAGCGAACACCGGGGAGCTGTTTTTT.